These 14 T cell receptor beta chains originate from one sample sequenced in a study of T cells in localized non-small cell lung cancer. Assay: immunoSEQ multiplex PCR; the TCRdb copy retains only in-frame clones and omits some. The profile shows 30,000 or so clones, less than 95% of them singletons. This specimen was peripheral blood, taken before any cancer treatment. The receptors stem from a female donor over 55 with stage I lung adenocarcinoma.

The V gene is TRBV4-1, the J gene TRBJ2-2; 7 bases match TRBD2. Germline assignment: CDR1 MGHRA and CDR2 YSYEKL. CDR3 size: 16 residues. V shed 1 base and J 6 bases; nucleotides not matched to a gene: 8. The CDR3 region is CASSQAGLGGAGELFF. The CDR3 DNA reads TGCGCCAGCAGCCAAGCAGGACTAGGCGGGGCCGGGGAGCTGTTTTTT.

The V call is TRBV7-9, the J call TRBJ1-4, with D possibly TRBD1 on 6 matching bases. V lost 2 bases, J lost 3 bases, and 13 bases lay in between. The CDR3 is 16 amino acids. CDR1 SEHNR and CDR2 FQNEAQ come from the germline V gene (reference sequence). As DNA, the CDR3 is TGTGCCAGCAGCTTAATAACAGGGTTGCCTAATGAAAAACTGTTTTTT. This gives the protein CASSLITGLPNEKLFF.

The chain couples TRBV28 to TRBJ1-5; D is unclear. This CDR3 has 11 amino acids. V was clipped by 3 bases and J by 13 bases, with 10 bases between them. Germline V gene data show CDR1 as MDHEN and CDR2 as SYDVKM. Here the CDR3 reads CASSFEWIQHF. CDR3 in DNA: TGTGCCAGCAGTTTCGAATGGATTCAGCATTTT.

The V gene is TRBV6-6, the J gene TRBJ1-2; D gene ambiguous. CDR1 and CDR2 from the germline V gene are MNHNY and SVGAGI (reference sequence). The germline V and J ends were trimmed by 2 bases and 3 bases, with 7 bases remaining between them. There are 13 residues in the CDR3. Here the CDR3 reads CASSYDADYGYTF. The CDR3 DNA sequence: TGTGCCAGCAGTTACGACGCGGACTATGGCTACACCTTC.

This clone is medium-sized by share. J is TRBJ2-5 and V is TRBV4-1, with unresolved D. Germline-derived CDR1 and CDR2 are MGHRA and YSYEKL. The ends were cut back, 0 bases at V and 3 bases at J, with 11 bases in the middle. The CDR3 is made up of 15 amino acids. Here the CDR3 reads CASSQDLASEETQYF. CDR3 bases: TGCGCCAGCAGCCAAGATTTGGCCTCCGAAGAGACCCAGTACTTC.

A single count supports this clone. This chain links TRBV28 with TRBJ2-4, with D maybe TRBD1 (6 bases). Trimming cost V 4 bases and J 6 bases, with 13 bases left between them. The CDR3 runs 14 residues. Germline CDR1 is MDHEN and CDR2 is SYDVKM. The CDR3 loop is CASSSGQGRNIQYF. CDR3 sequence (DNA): TGTGCCAGCAGTTCCGGGCAGGGGAGAAACATTCAGTACTTC. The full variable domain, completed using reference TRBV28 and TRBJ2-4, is DVKVTQSSRYLVKRTGEKVFLECVQDMDHENMFWYRQDPGLGLRLIYFSYDVKMKEKGDIPEGYSVSREKKERFSLILESASTNQTSMYLCASSSGQGRNIQYFGAGTRLSVL.

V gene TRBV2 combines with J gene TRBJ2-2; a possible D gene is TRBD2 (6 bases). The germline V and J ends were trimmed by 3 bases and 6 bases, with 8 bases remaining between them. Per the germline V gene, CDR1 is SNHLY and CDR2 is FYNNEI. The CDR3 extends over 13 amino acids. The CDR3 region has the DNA TGTGCCAGCAGTGACAGGGAGGCCGGGGAGCTGTTTTTT. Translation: CASSDREAGELFF.

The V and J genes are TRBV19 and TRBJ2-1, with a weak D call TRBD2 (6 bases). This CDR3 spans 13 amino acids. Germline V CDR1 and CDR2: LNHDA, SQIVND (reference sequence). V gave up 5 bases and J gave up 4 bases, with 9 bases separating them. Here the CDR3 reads CASSAGLYNEQFF. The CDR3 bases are TGTGCCAGTAGTGCGGGACTTTACAATGAGCAGTTCTTC.

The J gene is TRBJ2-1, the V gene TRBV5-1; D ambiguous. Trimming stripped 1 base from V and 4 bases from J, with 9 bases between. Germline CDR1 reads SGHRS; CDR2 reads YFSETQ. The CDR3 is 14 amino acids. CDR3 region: CASSLLTGYNEQFF. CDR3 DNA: TGCGCCAGCAGCTTGCTGACGGGTTACAATGAGCAGTTCTTC.

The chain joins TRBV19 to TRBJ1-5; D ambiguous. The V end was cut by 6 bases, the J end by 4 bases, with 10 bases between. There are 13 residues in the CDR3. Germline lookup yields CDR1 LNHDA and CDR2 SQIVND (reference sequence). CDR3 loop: CASSHRGNQPQHF. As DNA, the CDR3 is TGTGCCAGTAGCCACCGGGGTAATCAGCCCCAGCATTTT.

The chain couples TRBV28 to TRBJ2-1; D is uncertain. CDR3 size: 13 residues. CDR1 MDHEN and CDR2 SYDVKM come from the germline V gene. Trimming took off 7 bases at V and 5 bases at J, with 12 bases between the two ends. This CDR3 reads CASTLTNDNEQFF. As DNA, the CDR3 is TGTGCCAGCACCCTAACGAACGACAATGAGCAGTTCTTC. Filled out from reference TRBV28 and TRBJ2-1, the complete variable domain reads DVKVTQSSRYLVKRTGEKVFLECVQDMDHENMFWYRQDPGLGLRLIYFSYDVKMKEKGDIPEGYSVSREKKERFSLILESASTNQTSMYLCASTLTNDNEQFFGPGTRLTVL.

The CDR3 DNA reads TGTGCCAGCAGCCGGACAGGGGATGAAAAACTGTTTTTT. The encoded protein is CASSRTGDEKLFF. The rearrangement uses TRBV5-4 and TRBJ1-4; 9 bases are a match to TRBD1. Germline CDR1 and CDR2: SGHNT and YYREEE (reference sequence). This CDR3 has 13 residues. With 4 bases clipped from V and 6 bases from J, the junction kept 1 base outside the gene matches.

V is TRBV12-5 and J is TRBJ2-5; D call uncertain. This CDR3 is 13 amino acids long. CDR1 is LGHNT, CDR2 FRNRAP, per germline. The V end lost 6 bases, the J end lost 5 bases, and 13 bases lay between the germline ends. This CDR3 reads CASGSSGWETQYF. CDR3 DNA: TGTGCTAGTGGCAGTTCCGGATGGGAGACCCAGTACTTC.

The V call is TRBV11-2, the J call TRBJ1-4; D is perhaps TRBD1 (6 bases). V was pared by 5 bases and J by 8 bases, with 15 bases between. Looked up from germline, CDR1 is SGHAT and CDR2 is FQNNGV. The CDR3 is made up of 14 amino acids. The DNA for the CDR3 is TGTGCCAGCAGCCCACAGGGTCCGCTGGAAAAACTGTTTTTT. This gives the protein CASSPQGPLEKLFF.